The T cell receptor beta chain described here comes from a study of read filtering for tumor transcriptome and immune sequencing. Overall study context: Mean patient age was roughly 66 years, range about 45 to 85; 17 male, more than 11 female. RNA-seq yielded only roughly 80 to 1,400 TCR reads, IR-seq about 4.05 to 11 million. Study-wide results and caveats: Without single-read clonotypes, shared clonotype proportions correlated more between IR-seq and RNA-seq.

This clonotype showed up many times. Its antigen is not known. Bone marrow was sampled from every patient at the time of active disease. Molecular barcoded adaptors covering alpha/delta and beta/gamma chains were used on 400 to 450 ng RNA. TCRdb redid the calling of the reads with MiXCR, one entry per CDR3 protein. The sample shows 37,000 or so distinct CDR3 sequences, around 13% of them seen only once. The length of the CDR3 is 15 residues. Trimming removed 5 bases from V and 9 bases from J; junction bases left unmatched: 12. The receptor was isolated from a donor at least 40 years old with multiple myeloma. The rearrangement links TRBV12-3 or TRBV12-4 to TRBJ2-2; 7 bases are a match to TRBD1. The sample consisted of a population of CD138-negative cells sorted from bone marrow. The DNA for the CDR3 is TGTGCCAGCAGTATGACAGGGAGAACGGGCCGGGAGCTGTTTTTT. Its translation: CASSMTGRTGRELFF.